This T cell receptor (beta chain) is from a study of blood T cells in healthy people across ages. V dropped 6 bases and J dropped 1 base, with 12 bases sitting between them. The CDR3 is 14 residues long. CDR1 and CDR2 (germline): MNHEY, SMNVEV (reference sequence). At least 6.5 million PBMCs were isolated per sample. Sample-barcoded 5' priming and a J-beta primer mix drove a second PCR of roughly 6 to 12 cycles. MiXCR, applied by TCRdb to the 5' RACE reads, yields one record per CDR3 protein. The profile shows 1.5 million to 1.8 million distinct CDR3 sequences, about 45% of them singletons. This clonotype was picked up a small number of times.

This TCR was sampled from a woman aged 18-35 years in good health. The chain joins TRBV27 to TRBJ1-2; TRBD1 might be the D (5 bases). The sample taken for sequencing was blood. This chain's CDR3 is CASSPGAINYGYTF. The CDR3 DNA reads TGTGCCAGCAGCCCTGGGGCAATTAACTATGGCTACACCTTC.